The sample holds a few counts of the clone carrying this TCR beta chain. This specimen comes from a study of blood T cells in healthy people across ages. A J-beta primer mix and a sample-barcoded 5' primer were used in a second PCR of about 7 to 12 cycles. Every sample gave at least 2.5 million paired-end reads containing CDR3. One entry per CDR3 protein results from TCRdb running MiXCR on the 5' RACE reads. The sample has 750,000 to 850,000 distinct CDR3 sequences; roughly 25% are singletons. Germline CDR1 and CDR2: SGHTA and FQGNSA. V dropped 1 base and J dropped 10 bases, with 7 bases sitting between them. This CDR3 contains 12 residues. Isolation of PBMCs gave at least 6.5 million cells per sample. This same sample was also taken into another study, of T cells of mothers and their children. From that paper: A few healthy Caucasian mothers, along with their six children, were the donors. Overlap ran slightly, non-significantly higher for related than unrelated mother-child pairs.

This chain joins TRBV7-2 and TRBJ1-4; a weak D match, TRBD1 (6 bases). This TCR came from a boy under 18 in good health. Sequenced material: blood. The CDR3 sequence is CASSLEGGKLFF. CDR3 DNA: TGTGCCAGCAGCTTAGAAGGGGGAAAACTGTTTTTT.